The clone carrying this T cell receptor (beta chain) was picked up a small number of times. A much larger clone sits a single nucleotide away, making a read error possible. TCRdb re-clonotyped the PCR reads via MiXCR. The data show 43,000 or so clones, approximately 15% seen once. The data belong to a study of metastatic and nonmetastatic thyroid tumors. The V end was cut by 4 bases, the J end by 5 bases, with 12 bases between. CDR3 length: 13 residues. The germline V gene encodes CDR1 SGHRS and CDR2 YFSETQ. No treatment had been given to any patient before thyroid surgery. The origin of this receptor is a female donor with papillary thyroid cancer or a benign thyroid nodule (not recorded which). Some clones in this sample may be carry-over from other donors' samples. Material: blood. V usage is TRBV5-1 and J usage is TRBJ2-5, with no clear D. The CDR3 nucleotides are TGCGCCAGCAGCGTCGGAACTCGCGAGACCCAGTACTTC. It encodes CASSVGTRETQYF.